This T cell receptor beta chain stems from a study of T cells in Graves' hyperthyroidism and ophthalmopathy. Findings and limits, study-wide: Also found in blood were most expanded thyroid clonotypes above 0.001.

With regard to this clonotype: Its target is unknown.

A patient was excluded if there was uncontrolled infection, other autoimmune disease, pregnancy or lactation. Amplification of TCR beta CDR3 regions used RNA as the template. The HTBI set primed first-round TCR CDR3 RT-PCR. MiXCR, run by TCRdb on the multiplex PCR reads, gives a single entry per CDR3 protein. The table includes roughly 500,000 distinct CDR3 sequences, approximately 49% detected once. This clonotype was obtained from an adult woman with Graves' disease, either hyperthyroidism or ophthalmopathy (not recorded which). Sequences were obtained from peripheral blood or thyroid tissue (not recorded which).

CDR3 in amino acids: CASSLGGAGGNTF. The CDR3 region has the DNA TGTGCCAGCAGCTTGGGGGGGGCCGGTGGAAACACCTTC. The chain recombines TRBV7-3 with TRBJ1-2, with D possibly being TRBD1 (6 bases). CDR3 size: 13 residues. Trimming took 3 bases from V and 12 from J, leaving 17 bases between them. Germline assignment: CDR1 SGHTA and CDR2 FQGTGA. Drawing the rest from reference TRBV7-3 and TRBJ1-2, the complete variable domain is GAGVSQTPSNKVTEKGKYVELRCDPISGHTALYWYRQSLGQGPEFLIYFQGTGAADDSGLPNDRFFAVRPEGSVSTLKIQRTERGDSAVYLCASSLGGAGGNTFGSGTRLTVV.